The 2 T cell receptor beta chains below were found in one sample sequenced in a study of lymphopenia after photon versus proton radiotherapy. The repertoire was sequenced with immunoSEQ multiplex PCR; TCRdb's copy has only in-frame clones and lacks some. The sample lists about 7,500 clones, around nine tenths occurring once. Sequencing used peripheral blood, obtained from a patient treated with photon-based radiotherapy. The source of these receptors is a woman in her 70s with pancreatic cancer.

The chain links TRBV9 to TRBJ2-3, with a weak D call TRBD2 (6 bases). Germline V gene data show CDR1 as SGDLS and CDR2 as YYNGEE. The CDR3 consists of 14 residues. Trimming removed 0 bases at V and 4 bases at J, with 9 bases between. The CDR3 nucleotides read TGTGCCAGCAGCGTAGGCGGGACTGCAGATACGCAGTATTTT. Translation: CASSVGGTADTQYF. The full variable domain, its missing parts supplied by reference TRBV9 and TRBJ2-3, is DSGVTQTPKHLITATGQRVTLRCSPRSGDLSVYWYQQSLDQGLQFLIQYYNGEERAKGNILERFSAQQFPDLHSELNLSSLELGDSALYFCASSVGGTADTQYFGPGTRLTVL.

The chain links TRBV5-5 to TRBJ2-7; a weak D match, TRBD1 (5 bases). The V gene lost 3 bases and the J gene lost 4 bases, with 14 bases spanning the gap. This CDR3 is built from 14 residues. Germline V gene data show CDR1 as SGHKS and CDR2 as YYEKEE (reference sequence). The CDR3 DNA reads as TGTGCCAGCAGCTCCACAGGCAGTGTATACGAGCAGTACTTC. It encodes CASSSTGSVYEQYF.